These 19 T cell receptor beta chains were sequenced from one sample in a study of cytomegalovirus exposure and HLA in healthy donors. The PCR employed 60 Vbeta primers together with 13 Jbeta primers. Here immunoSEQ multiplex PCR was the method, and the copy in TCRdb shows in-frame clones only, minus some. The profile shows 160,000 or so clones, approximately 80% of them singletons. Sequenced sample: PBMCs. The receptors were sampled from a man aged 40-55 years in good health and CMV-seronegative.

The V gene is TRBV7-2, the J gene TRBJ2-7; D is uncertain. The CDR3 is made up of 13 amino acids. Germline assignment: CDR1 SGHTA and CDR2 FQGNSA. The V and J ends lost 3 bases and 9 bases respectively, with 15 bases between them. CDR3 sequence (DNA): TGTGCCAGCAGCTTCCCCCGAGGCCACGGGCAGTACTTC. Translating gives CASSFPRGHGQYF.

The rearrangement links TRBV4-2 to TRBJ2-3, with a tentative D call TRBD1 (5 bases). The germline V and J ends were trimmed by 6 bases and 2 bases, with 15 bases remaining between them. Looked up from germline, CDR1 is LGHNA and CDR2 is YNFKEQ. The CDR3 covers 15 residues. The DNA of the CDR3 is TGTGCCAGCAGAGTTACACAGGCCGTCACAGATACGCAGTATTTT. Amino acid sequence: CASRVTQAVTDTQYF.

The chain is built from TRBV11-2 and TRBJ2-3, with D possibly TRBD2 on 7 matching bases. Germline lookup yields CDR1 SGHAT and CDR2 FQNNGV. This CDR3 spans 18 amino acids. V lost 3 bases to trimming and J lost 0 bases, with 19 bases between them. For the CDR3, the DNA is TGTGCCAGCAGCTTCCGAAGGGGGGGGGTACCTAGCACAGATACGCAGTATTTT. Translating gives CASSFRRGGVPSTDTQYF.

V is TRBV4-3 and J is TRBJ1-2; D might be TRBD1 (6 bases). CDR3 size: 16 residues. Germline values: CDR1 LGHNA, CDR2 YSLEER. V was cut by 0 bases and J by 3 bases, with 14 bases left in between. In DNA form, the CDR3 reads TGCGCCAGCAGCCAAGATCTGGGGGCTGGTGACTATGGCTACACCTTC. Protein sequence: CASSQDLGAGDYGYTF.

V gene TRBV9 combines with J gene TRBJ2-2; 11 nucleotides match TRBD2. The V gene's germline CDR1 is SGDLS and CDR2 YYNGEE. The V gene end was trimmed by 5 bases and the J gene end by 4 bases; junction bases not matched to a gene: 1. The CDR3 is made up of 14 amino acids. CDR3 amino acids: CASRLAGGTGELFF. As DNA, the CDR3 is TGTGCCAGCAGGCTAGCGGGGGGCACCGGGGAGCTGTTTTTT.

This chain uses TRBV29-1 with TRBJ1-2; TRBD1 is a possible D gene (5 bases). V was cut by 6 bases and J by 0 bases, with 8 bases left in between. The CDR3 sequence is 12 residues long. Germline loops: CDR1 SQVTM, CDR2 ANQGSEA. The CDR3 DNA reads TGCAGCGTACGACAGTCTAACTATGGCTACACCTTC. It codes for CSVRQSNYGYTF.

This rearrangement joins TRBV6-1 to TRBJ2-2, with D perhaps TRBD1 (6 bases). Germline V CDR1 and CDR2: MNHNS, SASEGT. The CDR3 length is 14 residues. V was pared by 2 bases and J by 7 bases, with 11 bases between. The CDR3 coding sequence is TGTGCCAGCAGTGAATGGGGGCTCGGCGGGGAGCTGTTTTTT. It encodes CASSEWGLGGELFF.

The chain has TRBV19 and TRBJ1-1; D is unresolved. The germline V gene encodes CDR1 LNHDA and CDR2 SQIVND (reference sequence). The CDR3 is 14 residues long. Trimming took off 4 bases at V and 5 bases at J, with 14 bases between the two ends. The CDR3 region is CASSNWRSRTEAFF. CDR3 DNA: TGTGCCAGTAGTAACTGGAGGAGTAGGACTGAAGCTTTCTTT.

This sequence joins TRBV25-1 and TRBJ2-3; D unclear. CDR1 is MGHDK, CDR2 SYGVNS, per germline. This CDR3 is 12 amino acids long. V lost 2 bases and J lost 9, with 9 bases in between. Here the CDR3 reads CASSEGSGTQYF. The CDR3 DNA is TGTGCCAGCAGTGAAGGGTCCGGGACGCAGTATTTT.

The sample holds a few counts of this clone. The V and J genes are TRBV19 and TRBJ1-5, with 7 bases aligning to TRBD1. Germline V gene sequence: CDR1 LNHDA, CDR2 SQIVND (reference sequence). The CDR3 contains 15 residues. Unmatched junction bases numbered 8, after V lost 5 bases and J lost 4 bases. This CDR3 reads CASSPTGDLNQPQHF. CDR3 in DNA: TGTGCCAGTAGTCCAACAGGGGACTTAAATCAGCCCCAGCATTTT. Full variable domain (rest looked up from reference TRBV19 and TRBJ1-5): DGGITQSPKYLFRKEGQNVTLSCEQNLNHDAMYWYRQDPGQGLRLIYYSQIVNDFQKGDIAEGYSVSREKKESFPLTVTSAQKNPTAFYLCASSPTGDLNQPQHFGDGTRLSIL.

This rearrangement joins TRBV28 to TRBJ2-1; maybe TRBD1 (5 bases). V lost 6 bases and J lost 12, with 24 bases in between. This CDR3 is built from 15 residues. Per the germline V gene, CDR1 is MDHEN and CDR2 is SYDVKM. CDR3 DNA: TGTGCCAGCAGCCGGGTCGTAGCAGGAGAAGGGGCGCAGTTCTTC. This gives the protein CASSRVVAGEGAQFF. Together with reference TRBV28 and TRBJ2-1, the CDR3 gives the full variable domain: DVKVTQSSRYLVKRTGEKVFLECVQDMDHENMFWYRQDPGLGLRLIYFSYDVKMKEKGDIPEGYSVSREKKERFSLILESASTNQTSMYLCASSRVVAGEGAQFFGPGTRLTVL.

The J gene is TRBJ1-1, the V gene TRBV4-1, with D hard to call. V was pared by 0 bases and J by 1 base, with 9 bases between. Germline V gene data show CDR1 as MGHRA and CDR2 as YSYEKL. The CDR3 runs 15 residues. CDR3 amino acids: CASSQEEGRNTEAFF. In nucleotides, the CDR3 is TGCGCCAGCAGCCAAGAAGAGGGAAGGAACACTGAAGCTTTCTTT.

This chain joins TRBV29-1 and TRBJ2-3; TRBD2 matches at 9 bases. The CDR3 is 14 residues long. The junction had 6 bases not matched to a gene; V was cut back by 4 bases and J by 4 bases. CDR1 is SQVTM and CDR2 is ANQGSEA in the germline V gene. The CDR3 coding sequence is TGCAGCGTTGGGCGGGGGGGGGAGGCAGATACGCAGTATTTT. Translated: CSVGRGGEADTQYF.

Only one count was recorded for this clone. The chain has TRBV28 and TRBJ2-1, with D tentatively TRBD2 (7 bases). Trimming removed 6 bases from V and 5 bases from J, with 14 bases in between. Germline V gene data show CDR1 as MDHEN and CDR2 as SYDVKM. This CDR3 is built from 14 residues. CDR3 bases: TGTGCCAGCAGCCCCGGGGGGCCCGACAATGAGCAGTTCTTC. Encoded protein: CASSPGGPDNEQFF.

The CDR3: CASSLAEGYGYTF. As DNA, the CDR3 is TGCGCCAGCAGCTTGGCCGAGGGCTATGGCTACACCTTC. The chain employs TRBV5-1 and TRBJ1-2; D not certain. The CDR3 contains 13 residues. Germline loops: CDR1 SGHRS, CDR2 YFSETQ. Trimming pared 0 bases from V and 4 bases from J, leaving 7 bases between.

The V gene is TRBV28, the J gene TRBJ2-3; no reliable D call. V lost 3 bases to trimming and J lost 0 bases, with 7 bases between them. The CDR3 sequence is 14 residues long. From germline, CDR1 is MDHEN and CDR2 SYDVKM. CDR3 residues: CASSFSRSTDTQYF. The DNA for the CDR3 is TGTGCCAGCAGTTTCTCCAGAAGCACAGATACGCAGTATTTT.

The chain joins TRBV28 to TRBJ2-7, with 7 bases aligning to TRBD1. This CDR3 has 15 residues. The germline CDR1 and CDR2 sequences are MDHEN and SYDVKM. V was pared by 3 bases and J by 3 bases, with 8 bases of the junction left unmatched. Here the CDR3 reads CASSFIRRDSYEQYF. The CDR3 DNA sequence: TGTGCCAGCAGTTTCATACGCCGGGACAGCTACGAGCAGTACTTC.

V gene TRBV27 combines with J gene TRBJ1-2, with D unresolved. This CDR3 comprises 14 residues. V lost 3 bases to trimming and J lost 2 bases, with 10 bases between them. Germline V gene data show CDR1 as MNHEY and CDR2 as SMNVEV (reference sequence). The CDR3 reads CASSFAPLNYGYTF. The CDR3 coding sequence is TGTGCCAGCAGTTTCGCCCCCCTAAACTATGGCTACACCTTC.

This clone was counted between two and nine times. The CDR3 spells CASSGTAENQPQHF. In DNA, the CDR3 is TGTGCCAGCAGTGGGACAGCAGAAAATCAGCCCCAGCATTTT. V gene TRBV6-1 combines with J gene TRBJ1-5; a possible D gene is TRBD1 (6 bases). V was shortened by 4 bases and J by 4 bases, with 11 bases between the two germline ends. CDR3 length equals 14 residues. Per germline, CDR1 MNHNS and CDR2 SASEGT.